This T cell receptor beta chain was identified during a study of T cells after yellow fever vaccination. Study observations and caveats: The secondary response was weaker but peaked faster, day 5 versus 15.

Looked up from germline, CDR1 is SGHAT and CDR2 is FQNNGV. Trimming removed 5 bases from V and 5 bases from J; junction bases left unmatched: 9. This CDR3 contains 18 residues. Of note for this clonotype: Its antigen is unidentified.

One entry per CDR3 protein results from TCRdb running MiXCR on the 5' RACE reads. This table has fewer than 650,000 distinct CDR3 sequences, 21% appearing once. The sample in question was PBMCs, obtained about 20 days after the first yellow fever vaccination. The source of this sequence is a man aged 18 to 35 who received the YFV17D yellow fever vaccine. J is TRBJ2-2 and V is TRBV11-2; 15 positions match TRBD2. The CDR3 DNA reads as TGTGCCAGCAGCCATCGGACTAGCGGGGGGGCCTTAACCGGGGAGCTGTTTTTT. As protein: CASSHRTSGGALTGELFF.